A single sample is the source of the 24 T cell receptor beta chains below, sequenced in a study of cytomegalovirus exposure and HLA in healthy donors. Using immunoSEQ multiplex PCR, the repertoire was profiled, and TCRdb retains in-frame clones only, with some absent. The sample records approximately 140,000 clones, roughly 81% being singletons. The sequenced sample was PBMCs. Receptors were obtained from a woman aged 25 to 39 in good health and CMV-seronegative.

The CDR3 is CASAKWTGLYRAFF. The DNA of the CDR3 is TGTGCCAGCGCCAAATGGACAGGGCTATACCGGGCTTTCTTT. The V call is TRBV6-6, the J call TRBJ1-1; 8 bases map to TRBD1. From germline, CDR1 is MNHNY and CDR2 SVGAGI (reference sequence). The CDR3 is made up of 14 amino acids. Trimming took 8 bases from V and 11 from J; bases not matched to a gene: 16.

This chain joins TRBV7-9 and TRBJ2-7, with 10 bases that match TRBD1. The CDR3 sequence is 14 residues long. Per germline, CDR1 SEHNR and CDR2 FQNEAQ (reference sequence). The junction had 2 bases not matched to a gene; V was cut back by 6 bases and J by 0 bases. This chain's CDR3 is CASRRQGASYEQYF. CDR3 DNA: TGTGCCAGCAGGAGACAGGGGGCCTCCTACGAGCAGTACTTC.

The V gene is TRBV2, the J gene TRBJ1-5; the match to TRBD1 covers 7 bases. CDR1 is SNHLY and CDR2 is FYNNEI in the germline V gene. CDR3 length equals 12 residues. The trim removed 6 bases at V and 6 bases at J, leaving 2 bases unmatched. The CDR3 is CASRRQGQPQHF. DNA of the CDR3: TGTGCCAGCAGGAGACAGGGTCAGCCCCAGCATTTT.

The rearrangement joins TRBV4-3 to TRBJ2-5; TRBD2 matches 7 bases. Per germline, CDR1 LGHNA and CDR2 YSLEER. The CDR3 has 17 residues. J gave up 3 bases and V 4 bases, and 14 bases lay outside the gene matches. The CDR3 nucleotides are TGCGCCAGCAGCCCGTCCCTCGGGGGGAGGCACAAAGAGACCCAGTACTTC. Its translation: CASSPSLGGRHKETQYF.

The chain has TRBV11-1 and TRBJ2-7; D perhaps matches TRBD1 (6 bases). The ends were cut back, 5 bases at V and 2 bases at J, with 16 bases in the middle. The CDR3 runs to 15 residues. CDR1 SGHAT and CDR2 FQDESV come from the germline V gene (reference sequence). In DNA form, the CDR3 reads TGTGCCAGCAGCCTAAACCGGGACACTGCCTACGAGCAGTACTTC. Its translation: CASSLNRDTAYEQYF.

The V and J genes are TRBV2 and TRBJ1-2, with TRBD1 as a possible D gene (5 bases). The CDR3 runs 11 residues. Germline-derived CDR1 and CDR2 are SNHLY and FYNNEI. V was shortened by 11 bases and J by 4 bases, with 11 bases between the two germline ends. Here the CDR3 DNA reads TGTGCCGCGGTACAGGTCTATGGCTACACCTTC. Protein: CAAVQVYGYTF.

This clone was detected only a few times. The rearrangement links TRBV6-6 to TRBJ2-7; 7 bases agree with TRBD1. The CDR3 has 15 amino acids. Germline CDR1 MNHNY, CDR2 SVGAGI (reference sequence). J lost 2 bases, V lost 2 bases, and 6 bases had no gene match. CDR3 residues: CASSYGGTVTYEQYF. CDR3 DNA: TGTGCCAGCAGTTACGGTGGGACAGTAACCTACGAGCAGTACTTC.

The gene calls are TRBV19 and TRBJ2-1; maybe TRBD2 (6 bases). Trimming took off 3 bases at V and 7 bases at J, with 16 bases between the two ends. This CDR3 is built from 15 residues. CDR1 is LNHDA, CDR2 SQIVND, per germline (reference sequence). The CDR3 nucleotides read TGTGCCAGTAGTATTTCGTACGGGGGTCTGAATGAGCAGTTCTTC. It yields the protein CASSISYGGLNEQFF.

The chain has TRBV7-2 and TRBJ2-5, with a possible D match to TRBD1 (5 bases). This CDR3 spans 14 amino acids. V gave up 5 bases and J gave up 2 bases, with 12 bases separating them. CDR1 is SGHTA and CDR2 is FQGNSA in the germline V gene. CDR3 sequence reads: CASSQAGRQETQYF. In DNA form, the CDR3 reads TGTGCCAGCAGCCAGGCAGGGCGGCAAGAGACCCAGTACTTC.

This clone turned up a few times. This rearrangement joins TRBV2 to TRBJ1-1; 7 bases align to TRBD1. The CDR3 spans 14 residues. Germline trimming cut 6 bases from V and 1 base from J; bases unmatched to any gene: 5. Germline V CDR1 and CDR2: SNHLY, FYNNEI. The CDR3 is CASRSQGENTEAFF. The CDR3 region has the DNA TGTGCCAGCAGATCTCAGGGGGAGAACACTGAAGCTTTCTTT.

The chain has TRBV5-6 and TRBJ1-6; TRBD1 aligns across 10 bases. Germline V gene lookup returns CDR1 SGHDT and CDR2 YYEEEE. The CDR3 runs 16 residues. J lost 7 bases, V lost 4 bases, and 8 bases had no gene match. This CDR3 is CASSPRQGAENSPLHF. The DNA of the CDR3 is TGTGCCAGCAGCCCCCGACAGGGGGCTGAGAATTCACCCCTCCACTTT.

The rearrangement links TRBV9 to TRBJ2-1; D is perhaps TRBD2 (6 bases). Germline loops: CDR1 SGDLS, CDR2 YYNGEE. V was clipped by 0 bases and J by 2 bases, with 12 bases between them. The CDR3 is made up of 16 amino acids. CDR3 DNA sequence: TGTGCCAGCAGCGTAGACGGCGGGGATGCCTACAATGAGCAGTTCTTC. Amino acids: CASSVDGGDAYNEQFF.

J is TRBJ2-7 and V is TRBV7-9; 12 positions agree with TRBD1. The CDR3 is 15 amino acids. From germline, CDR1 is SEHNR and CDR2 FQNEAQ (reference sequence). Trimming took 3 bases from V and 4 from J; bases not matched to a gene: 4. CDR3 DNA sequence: TGTGCCAGCAGCTTGGGACAGGGGGCTTTATACGAGCAGTACTTC. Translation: CASSLGQGALYEQYF.

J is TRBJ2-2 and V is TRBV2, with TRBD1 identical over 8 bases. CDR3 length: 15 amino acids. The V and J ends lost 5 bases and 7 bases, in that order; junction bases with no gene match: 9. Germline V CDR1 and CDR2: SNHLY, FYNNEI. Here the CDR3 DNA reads TGTGCCAGCAGTAAGAGGGACAGGTTTTTCGGGGAGCTGTTTTTT. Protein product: CASSKRDRFFGELFF.

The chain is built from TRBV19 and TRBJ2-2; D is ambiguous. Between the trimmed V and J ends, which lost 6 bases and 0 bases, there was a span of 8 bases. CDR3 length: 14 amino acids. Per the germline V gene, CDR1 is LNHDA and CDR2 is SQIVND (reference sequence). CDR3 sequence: CASRARANTGELFF. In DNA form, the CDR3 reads TGTGCCAGTAGGGCTAGAGCGAACACCGGGGAGCTGTTTTTT.

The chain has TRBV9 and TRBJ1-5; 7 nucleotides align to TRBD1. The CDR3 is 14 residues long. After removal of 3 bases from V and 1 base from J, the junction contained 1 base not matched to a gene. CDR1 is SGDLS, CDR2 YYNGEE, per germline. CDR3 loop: CASSATGSNQPQHF. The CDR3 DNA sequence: TGTGCCAGCAGCGCGACAGGGAGCAATCAGCCCCAGCATTTT.

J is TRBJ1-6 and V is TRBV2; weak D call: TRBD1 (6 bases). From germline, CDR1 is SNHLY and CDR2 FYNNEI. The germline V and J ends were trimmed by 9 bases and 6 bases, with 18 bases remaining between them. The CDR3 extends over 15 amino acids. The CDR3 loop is CAREKWTDGNSPLHF. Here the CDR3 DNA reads TGTGCCAGAGAGAAATGGACAGATGGTAATTCACCCCTCCACTTT.

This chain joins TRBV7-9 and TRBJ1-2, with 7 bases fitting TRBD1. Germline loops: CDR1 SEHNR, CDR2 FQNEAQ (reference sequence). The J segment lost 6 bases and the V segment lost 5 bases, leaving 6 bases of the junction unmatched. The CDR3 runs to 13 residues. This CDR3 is CASSLGQVDGYTF. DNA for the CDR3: TGTGCCAGCAGCCTCGGACAGGTGGATGGCTACACCTTC.

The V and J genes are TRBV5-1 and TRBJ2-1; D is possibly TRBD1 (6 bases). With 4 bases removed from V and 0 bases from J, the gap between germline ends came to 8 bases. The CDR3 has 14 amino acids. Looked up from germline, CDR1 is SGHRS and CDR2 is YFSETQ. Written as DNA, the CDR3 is TGCGCCAGCAGCACGGACAGCTCCTACAATGAGCAGTTCTTC. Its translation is CASSTDSSYNEQFF.

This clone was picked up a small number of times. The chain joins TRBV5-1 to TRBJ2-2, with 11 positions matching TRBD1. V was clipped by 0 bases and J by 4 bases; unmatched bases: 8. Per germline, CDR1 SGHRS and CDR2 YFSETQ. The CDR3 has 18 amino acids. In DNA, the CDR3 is TGCGCCAGCAGCTTGGGACTCTCCGGGACAGGGGGCACCGGGGAGCTGTTTTTT. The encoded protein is CASSLGLSGTGGTGELFF.

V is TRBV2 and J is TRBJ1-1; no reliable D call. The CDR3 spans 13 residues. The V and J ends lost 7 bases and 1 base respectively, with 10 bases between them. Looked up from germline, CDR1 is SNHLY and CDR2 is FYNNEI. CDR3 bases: TGTGCCAGCACTAGGACTGAGAACACTGAAGCTTTCTTT. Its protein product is CASTRTENTEAFF.

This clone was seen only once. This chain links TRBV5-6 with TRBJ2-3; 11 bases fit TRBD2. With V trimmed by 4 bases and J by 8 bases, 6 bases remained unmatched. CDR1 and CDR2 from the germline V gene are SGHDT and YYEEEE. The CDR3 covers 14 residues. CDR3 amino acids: CASSVTSGEGTQYF. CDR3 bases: TGTGCCAGCAGCGTGACTAGCGGGGAAGGTACGCAGTATTTT.

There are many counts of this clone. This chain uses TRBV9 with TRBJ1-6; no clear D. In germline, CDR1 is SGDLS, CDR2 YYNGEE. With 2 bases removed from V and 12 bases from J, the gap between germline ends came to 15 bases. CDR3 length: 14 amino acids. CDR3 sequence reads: CASSVKEANVPLHF. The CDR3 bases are TGTGCCAGCAGCGTGAAGGAGGCGAATGTACCCCTCCACTTT.

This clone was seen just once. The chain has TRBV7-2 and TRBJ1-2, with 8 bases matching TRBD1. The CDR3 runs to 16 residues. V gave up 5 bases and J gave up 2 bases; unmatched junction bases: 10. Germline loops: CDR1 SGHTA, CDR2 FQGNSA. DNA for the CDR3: TGTGCCAGCAGCCAACGGACAGGGAATATGAACTATGGCTACACCTTC. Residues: CASSQRTGNMNYGYTF.